What follows are 6 T cell receptor beta chains derived from one specimen sequenced in a study of blood T cell repertoires in COVID-19. Repertoires were generated with immunoSEQ multiplex PCR, while TCRdb's copy carries only in-frame clones and drops some. Counted here are 150,000 to 200,000 clones, about 81% occurring once; the ten biggest clones make up approximately 8.7%. Input material: peripheral blood. The receptor source for this set is a woman in her seventies with acute or convalescent COVID-19.

This chain uses TRBV2 with TRBJ1-1, with 8 bases aligning to TRBD1. The CDR3 has 15 amino acids. The V gene end was trimmed by 8 bases and the J gene end by 0 bases; junction bases not matched to a gene: 8. Germline CDR1 reads SNHLY; CDR2 reads FYNNEI. CDR3 loop: CASRTGWGMNTEAFF. The CDR3 region has the DNA TGTGCCAGCCGGACAGGGTGGGGCATGAACACTGAAGCTTTCTTT. Looking up the rest from reference TRBV2 and TRBJ1-1 gives the full variable domain: EPEVTQTPSHQVTQMGQEVILRCVPISNHLYFYWYRQILGQKVEFLVSFYNNEISEKSEIFDDQFSVERPDGSNFTLKIRSTKLEDSAMYFCASRTGWGMNTEAFFGQGTRLTVV.

This sequence joins TRBV14 and TRBJ1-1; D uncertain. There are 13 residues in the CDR3. V was clipped by 3 bases and J by 5 bases, with 10 bases between them. Looked up from germline, CDR1 is SGHDN and CDR2 is FVKESK. The DNA of the CDR3 is TGTGCCAGCAGCCAGGGAGGATGGACTGAAGCTTTCTTT. This encodes CASSQGGWTEAFF.

The chain carries TRBV5-1 and TRBJ2-1, with 9 nucleotides matching TRBD2. There are 17 residues in the CDR3. J lost 3 bases, V lost 3 bases, and 10 bases had no gene match. Germline CDR1 is SGHRS and CDR2 is YFSETQ. This chain's CDR3 is CASSSLLAGENYNEQFF. The CDR3, as DNA: TGCGCCAGCAGCTCCCTATTAGCGGGAGAAAACTACAATGAGCAGTTCTTC.

The chain joins TRBV5-1 to TRBJ1-4; 8 nucleotides line up with TRBD1. The V gene end was trimmed by 3 bases and the J gene end by 0 bases; junction bases not matched to a gene: 7. The CDR3 runs 17 residues. The germline CDR1 and CDR2 sequences are SGHRS and YFSETQ. This chain's CDR3 is CASSSGQGWATNEKLFF. The CDR3 DNA follows: TGCGCCAGCAGCTCCGGACAGGGTTGGGCAACTAATGAAAAACTGTTTTTT.

The rearrangement links TRBV18 to TRBJ1-6, with TRBD1 matching 9 bases. In germline, CDR1 is KGHSH, CDR2 LQKENI. Unmatched junction bases numbered 3, after V lost 0 bases and J lost 6 bases. This CDR3 is 16 amino acids long. The CDR3 loop reads CASSPPGTGRNSPLHF. CDR3 DNA: TGTGCCAGCTCACCACCTGGGACAGGGCGTAATTCACCCCTCCACTTT.

The CDR3 DNA reads as TGTGCCAGCAGTGAGCTAGCGGGAGTATCGGAGCAGTACTTC. Its protein is CASSELAGVSEQYF. The chain couples TRBV2 to TRBJ2-7; 10 positions agree with TRBD2. The ends lost 3 bases at V and 7 bases at J; junction bases unmatched: 6. The CDR3 length is 14 residues. CDR1 SNHLY and CDR2 FYNNEI come from the germline V gene.